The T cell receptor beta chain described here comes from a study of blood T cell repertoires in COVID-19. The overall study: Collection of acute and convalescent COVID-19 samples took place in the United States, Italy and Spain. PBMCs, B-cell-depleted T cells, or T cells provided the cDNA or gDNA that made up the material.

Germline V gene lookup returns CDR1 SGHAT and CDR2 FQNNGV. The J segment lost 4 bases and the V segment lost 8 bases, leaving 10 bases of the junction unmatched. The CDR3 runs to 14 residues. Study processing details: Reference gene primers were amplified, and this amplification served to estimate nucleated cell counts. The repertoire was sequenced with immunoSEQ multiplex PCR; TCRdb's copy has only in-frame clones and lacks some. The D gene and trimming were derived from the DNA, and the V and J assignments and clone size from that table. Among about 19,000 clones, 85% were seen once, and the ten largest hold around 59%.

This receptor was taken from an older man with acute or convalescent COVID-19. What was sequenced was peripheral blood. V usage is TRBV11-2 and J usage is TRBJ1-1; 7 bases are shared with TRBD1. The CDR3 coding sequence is TGTGCCAGCGGCAGAATGACAGGGTTCACTGAAGCTTTCTTT. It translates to CASGRMTGFTEAFF.